The entry that follows covers one T cell receptor beta chain sequence. With 8 bases clipped from V and 3 bases from J, the junction kept 2 bases outside the gene matches. The CDR3 covers 13 residues. Germline V lookup: CDR1 SGHTA, CDR2 FQGNSA. This record belongs to a study of blood T cell repertoires in COVID-19. Study details: Italy, Spain and the United States were the sources of the convalescent and acute COVID-19 samples.

Using immunoSEQ multiplex PCR, the repertoire was profiled, and TCRdb retains in-frame clones only, with some absent. This table has 200,000 to 300,000 clones, approximately 86% appearing once. This clonotype was sampled from a man younger than 40 with active or convalescent COVID-19. Sequencing was done on a sample of peripheral blood. The chain couples TRBV7-2 to TRBJ2-7, with TRBD2 matching 12 bases. In DNA, the CDR3 is TGTGCCAGCTTACTAGCGGGGGGCTACGAGCAGTACTTC. Translated: CASLLAGGYEQYF.